Sequencing of this TCR delta chain was carried out in a study of Vδ1+ human thymocytes. Findings and caveats of the study: Thymic TRG and TRD repertoires appeared highly polyclonal, with Gaussian CDR3 length distributions.

RNA was extracted from the cells and then reverse transcribed. CDR3 amplicons came from multiplex PCR with pooled V-gene forward and constant-region reverse primers. TCRdb called clones from the multiplex PCR reads again using CATT. The sample has about 75,000 delta-chain clones, 30% to 40% seen once. This CDR3 has 22 residues. The V gene's germline CDR1 is TSWWSYY and CDR2 QGS. V shed 4 bases, J shed 3 bases, and the junction held 27 bases outside the gene matches. This clone occurred a few times. As yet, its antigen is unknown. The sample taken for sequencing was Vdelta1+ gamma-delta thymocytes from the thymus. Subset: FACS-sorted CD3+ TCRalphabeta- TCRVdelta1+ TCRVdelta2- thymocytes. This chain joins TRDV1 and TRDJ1; 9 nucleotides agree with TRDD3. The sequence was collected from a boy less than two years old who had congenital heart surgery. CDR3 residues: CALGAVIPTKGDTLPGSDKLIF. The DNA for the CDR3 is TGTGCTCTTGGGGCTGTGATTCCCACTAAGGGGGATACACTACCTGGTTCCGATAAACTCATCTTT.